Presented here are 18 T cell receptor beta chains from one specimen sequenced in a study of blood T cell repertoires in COVID-19. Assay: immunoSEQ multiplex PCR; the TCRdb copy retains only in-frame clones and omits some. Among 150,000 to 200,000 clones listed, over 75% were seen once. Sequencing was carried out using PBMCs or T cells enriched from blood (not recorded which). These receptor sequences come from a man aged 35-49 years who had recovered from COVID-19.

The chain couples TRBV7-2 to TRBJ2-1, with TRBD2 identical over 8 bases. CDR3 length equals 15 residues. After removal of 4 bases from V and 6 bases from J, the junction contained 8 bases not matched to a gene. Germline CDR1 SGHTA, CDR2 FQGNSA. Here the CDR3 DNA reads TGTGCCAGCAGCTATGCGGGGGGCTCAGGCAATGAGCAGTTCTTC. Its translation: CASSYAGGSGNEQFF.

The chain links TRBV7-3 to TRBJ1-1; 10 bases agree with TRBD1. Trimming took 5 bases from V and 8 from J; bases not matched to a gene: 11. This CDR3 region has 15 residues. The germline gives CDR1 SGHTA, CDR2 FQGTGA. The DNA of the CDR3 is TGTGCCAGCAGCGCTCTCGGGCCGGGACAGGGGGAAGCTTTCTTT. Protein product: CASSALGPGQGEAFF.

The chain employs TRBV10-3 and TRBJ2-6, with 8 bases that match TRBD1. This CDR3 contains 15 residues. Germline lookup yields CDR1 ENHRY and CDR2 SYGVKD. The V and J ends lost 6 bases and 3 bases, in that order; junction bases with no gene match: 4. DNA of the CDR3: TGTGCCATCAGCGCCGACAGGGGTGGGGCCAACGTCCTGACTTTC. It yields the protein CAISADRGGANVLTF.

This clone came up a few times. V usage is TRBV4-1 and J usage is TRBJ1-1; 12 bases match TRBD1. The ends lost 1 base at V and 4 bases at J; junction bases unmatched: 10. The CDR3 runs to 18 residues. Germline-derived CDR1 and CDR2 are MGHRA and YSYEKL. The CDR3 bases are TGCGCCAGCAGCCAAGGGAGAAGGGACAGGGGGCGAGGCACTGAAGCTTTCTTT. Encoded protein: CASSQGRRDRGRGTEAFF.

The chain joins TRBV13 to TRBJ1-1, with 9 positions matching TRBD1. Trimming took 5 bases from V and 5 from J; bases not matched to a gene: 3. Germline V CDR1 and CDR2: PRHDT, FYEKMQ (reference sequence). This CDR3 is 13 amino acids long. In DNA, the CDR3 is TGTGCCAGCAGCATGGACAGGGGTACTGAAGCTTTCTTT. It codes for CASSMDRGTEAFF. Combining the CDR3 with reference TRBV13 and TRBJ1-1 gives the whole variable domain AAGVIQSPRHLIKEKRETATLKCYPIPRHDTVYWYQQGPGQDPQFLISFYEKMQSDKGSIPDRFSAQQFSDYHSELNMSSLELGDSALYFCASSMDRGTEAFFGQGTRLTVV.

This clone appeared a single time. The V gene is TRBV9, the J gene TRBJ1-4, with 7 bases matching TRBD1. J was trimmed by 5 bases and V by 3 bases; bases with no gene match: 7. CDR3 size: 15 residues. Germline V lookup: CDR1 SGDLS, CDR2 YYNGEE. CDR3 coding DNA: TGTGCCAGCAGCGCCTCAGGGGGTCGGAATGAAAAACTGTTTTTT. Its translation is CASSASGGRNEKLFF.

The rearrangement links TRBV18 to TRBJ2-2, with a weak D call TRBD2 (6 bases). This CDR3 is 14 amino acids long. Trimming took 2 bases from V and 7 from J, leaving 11 bases between them. The germline V gene has CDR1 KGHSH and CDR2 LQKENI. In nucleotides, the CDR3 is TGTGCCAGCTCACCATCCAGGGACTTCGGGGAGCTGTTTTTT. Translated, it gives CASSPSRDFGELFF. Based on the CDR3 plus reference TRBV18 and TRBJ2-2, the full variable domain is NAGVMQNPRHLVRRRGQEARLRCSPMKGHSHVYWYRQLPEEGLKFMVYLQKENIIDESGMPKERFSAEFPKEGPSILRIQQVVRGDSAAYFCASSPSRDFGELFFGEGSRLTVL.

V usage is TRBV19 and J usage is TRBJ1-5; TRBD1 aligns across 9 bases. There are 16 residues in the CDR3. V lost 5 bases and J lost 9; bases outside the gene matches: 14. CDR1 LNHDA and CDR2 SQIVND come from the germline V gene (reference sequence). CDR3 residues: CASSLIQGAGGPPQHF. CDR3 in DNA: TGTGCCAGTAGTCTTATACAGGGGGCTGGTGGCCCGCCCCAGCATTTT.

The V gene is TRBV6-5, the J gene TRBJ1-2; 8 nucleotides match TRBD1. The CDR3 loop spans 12 amino acids. Germline CDR1 and CDR2: MNHEY and SVGAGI. V dropped 8 bases and J dropped 4; count of bases not matched to a gene: 3. The CDR3 protein is CASATGGYGYTF. As DNA, the CDR3 is TGTGCCAGCGCAACAGGGGGCTATGGCTACACCTTC.

The chain has TRBV10-3 and TRBJ1-2; 9 nucleotides match TRBD1. Germline CDR1 is ENHRY and CDR2 is SYGVKD. V was clipped by 7 bases and J by 2 bases; unmatched bases: 5. The CDR3 loop spans 14 amino acids. CDR3 loop: CAITPGQGNYGYTF. For the CDR3, the DNA is TGTGCCATCACTCCCGGACAGGGGAACTATGGCTACACCTTC.

The chain uses TRBV30 and TRBJ1-3; the D gene is possibly TRBD1 (6 bases). Germline CDR1 is GTSNPN and CDR2 is SVGIG (reference sequence). The CDR3 runs to 13 residues. Trimming pared 5 bases from V and 2 bases from J, leaving 10 bases between. The CDR3 here is CAWSSGAGNTIYF. CDR3 nucleotides: TGTGCCTGGTCTTCAGGGGCTGGAAACACCATATATTTT.

The chain employs TRBV3-1 (or the pseudogene TRBV3-2) and TRBJ2-3, with 10 bases identical to TRBD2. V lost 4 bases to trimming and J lost 4 bases; unmatched junction nucleotides: 8. The length of the CDR3 is 16 residues. The germline gives CDR1 LGHDT, CDR2 YNNKEL (reference sequence). The CDR3 sequence is CASSRRTSGVSDTQYF. CDR3 DNA: TGTGCCAGCAGCCGCAGAACTAGCGGGGTCTCAGATACGCAGTATTTT.

The rearrangement uses TRBV5-6 and TRBJ2-1, with D uncertain. Germline V gives CDR1 SGHDT, CDR2 YYEEEE. V was trimmed by 4 bases and J by 7 bases, leaving 6 bases between them. This CDR3 spans 11 amino acids. CDR3 nucleotides: TGTGCCAGCAGCCTCACAAATGAGCAGTTCTTC. Its translation: CASSLTNEQFF.

The V and J genes are TRBV20-1 and TRBJ1-1; 7 nucleotides agree with TRBD1. The CDR3 totals 13 residues. The germline gives CDR1 DFQATT, CDR2 SNEGSKA (reference sequence). The V and J ends lost 7 bases and 1 base, in that order; junction bases with no gene match: 6. The CDR3 protein is CSVSDRANTEAFF. The CDR3 coding sequence is TGCAGTGTTAGTGACAGGGCGAACACTGAAGCTTTCTTT.

The J gene is TRBJ2-2, the V gene TRBV30, with D tentatively TRBD2 (6 bases). The germline CDR1 and CDR2 sequences are GTSNPN and SVGIG (reference sequence). The CDR3 is 15 amino acids. V shed 3 bases and J shed 1 base, with 12 bases lying between them. The CDR3 sequence is CAWRWRGLNTGELFF. For the CDR3, the DNA is TGTGCCTGGAGATGGCGGGGACTGAACACCGGGGAGCTGTTTTTT.

The rearrangement links TRBV21-1 to TRBJ1-1; no check of the table's D call, TRBD1, against the DNA was made. TRBV21-1 has pseudogene status. CDR3 size: 16 residues. CDR3 residues: CASSKVQGKVDTEAFF. The CDR3 bases are TGTGCCAGCAGCAAAGTTCAGGGGAAGGTGGACACTGAAGCTTTCTTT.

This chain joins TRBV6-5 and TRBJ2-7; TRBD2 might be the D (5 bases). This CDR3 has 16 residues. The germline V gene has CDR1 MNHEY and CDR2 SVGAGI. V lost 2 bases and J lost 0, with 14 bases in between. CDR3 amino acids: CASSYGRARSSYEQYF. CDR3 coding DNA: TGTGCCAGCAGTTACGGGCGGGCGCGCTCCTCCTACGAGCAGTACTTC.

The chain couples TRBV11-3 to TRBJ2-3; 8 bases are shared with TRBD2. Trimming removed 5 bases from V and 2 bases from J; junction bases left unmatched: 9. The length of the CDR3 is 16 residues. From germline, CDR1 is SGHNT and CDR2 YENEEA. CDR3 bases: TGTGCCAGCAGCCTCTACGGGGGGGACTTCACAGATACGCAGTATTTT. Its translation is CASSLYGGDFTDTQYF. Complete variable domain (other parts from reference TRBV11-3 and TRBJ2-3): EAGVVQSPRYKIIEKKQPVAFWCNPISGHNTLYWYLQNLGQGPELLIRYENEEAVDDSQLPKDRFSAERLKGVDSTLKIQPAELGDSAVYLCASSLYGGDFTDTQYFGPGTRLTVL.